The clone carrying this TCR beta chain appeared once. Data came from immunoSEQ multiplex PCR; TCRdb stores just in-frame clones and leaves some out. The data show some 60,000 clones, 75% to 85% seen once. These data come from a study of pediatric ulcerative colitis. The receptor was derived from a boy aged 10-17 years with moderate ulcerative colitis. Material for sequencing was blood.

CDR3 coding DNA: TGTGCCAGCAGCTTCTCGGAGGGTTTTCTAGAGACCCAGTACTTC. It codes for CASSFSEGFLETQYF. V gene TRBV11-1 combines with J gene TRBJ2-5; D might be TRBD2 (6 bases). This CDR3 comprises 15 residues. Germline values: CDR1 SGHAT, CDR2 FQDESV (reference sequence). Trimming removed 3 bases at V and 4 bases at J, with 15 bases between.